Listed below are T cell receptor beta chains from one sample, sequenced in a study of blood T cells in healthy people across ages. TCRdb fed the 5' RACE reads into MiXCR, producing one record per CDR3 protein. This sample has about 780,000 distinct CDR3 sequences, with around a quarter found just once. The same specimen was also included in a second study, on T cells of mothers and their children.

The specimen sequenced was blood. The receptors here all came from a boy younger than 18 in good health. Each CDR3 is given with its conserved first and last residue. A D gene is named only where the DNA matches it firmly.

>TRBV3-1|TRBJ2-7|TRBD1
CASSRQGLSYEQYF
>TRBV28|TRBJ1-6|.
CASSPTSGDNSPLHF
>TRBV15|TRBJ2-5|.
CATSRDLGVEETQYF
>TRBV13|TRBJ2-7|.
CASSASPGYEQYF
>TRBV3-1|TRBJ1-6|.
CASSQGSSSTPLHF
>TRBV4-1|TRBJ1-2|TRBD1
CASRDREALNYGYTF
>TRBV20-1|TRBJ2-1|TRBD2
CSARDPTSGGAAEQFF
>TRBV4-2|TRBJ1-4|TRBD1
CASSQGDRATNEKLFF
>TRBV7-8|TRBJ1-5|.
CASSLIQGSNQPQHF
>TRBV11-2|.|TRBD1
CASSQQGLGTQYF
>TRBV30|TRBJ2-7|.
CACGGTNEQYF
>TRBV10-3|TRBJ2-6|TRBD1
CAISGSDRDSGANVLTF
>TRBV6-5|TRBJ1-6|.
CASSTQGQYNSPLHF
>TRBV12-3/TRBV12-4|TRBJ2-2|.
CASSPVVGLTGELFF
>TRBV5-1|.|TRBD2
CASSLAIGLARETQYF
>TRBV7-2|TRBJ1-2|.
CASSSLGLIGYTF
>TRBV7-2|.|.
CASTRDGTPDNEQFF
>TRBV7-3|TRBJ2-5|.
CASSPGQSGTQYF
>TRBV4-1|TRBJ2-7|.
CASSQSSNARASYEQYF
>TRBV11-2|TRBJ2-2|.
CASSLGTTTPGELFF